Each of the 3 T cell receptor beta chains below was sequenced from the same sample in a study of Graves' ophthalmopathy and Graves' hyperthyroidism. RNA transcripts were the template, and TCR beta CDR3 regions were amplified from them. A first-round RT-PCR used HTBI primers, followed by a second-round multiplex PCR. Using its own MiXCR run on the multiplex PCR reads, TCRdb lists one record per CDR3 protein. The data show 900,000 to 1,200,000 distinct CDR3 sequences, with about two fifths seen just once and 8.5% to 14% held by the top ten. Specimen: peripheral blood or thyroid tissue (not recorded which). The source is an adult man with Graves' hyperthyroidism.

On this clonotype: The CDR3 carries no conserved terminal phenylalanine or tryptophan, so it likely arises from a read error. No DNA is shown, since the ends of the CDR3 on it are uncertain; the CDR3 is the one TCRdb lists. V gene TRBV24-1 combines with J gene TRBJ2-2. A total of 14 residues make up the CDR3, ends included. The germline V gene encodes CDR1 KGHDR and CDR2 SFDVKD. CDR3 protein: CATSPYPNTGELVL.

The chain joins TRBV7-8 to TRBJ1-1, with D possibly TRBD1 on 5 matching bases. The CDR3 runs to 14 residues. Trimming left V 4 bases short and J 6 bases short, with 15 bases between. Germline V gene sequence: CDR1 SGHVS, CDR2 FQNEAQ. CDR3 protein: CASSSDRVGAEAFF. The DNA of the CDR3 is TGTGCCAGCAGCTCCGACAGAGTGGGGGCTGAAGCTTTCTTT.

V gene TRBV5-1 combines with J gene TRBJ1-1; 8 nucleotides agree with TRBD1. There are 13 residues in the CDR3. Trimming at V came to 4 bases and at J to 9 bases, leaving 8 bases not matched to a gene. Germline values: CDR1 SGHRS, CDR2 YFSETQ. Written as DNA, the CDR3 is TGCGCCAGCAGCGTCGCAGGGGGCGAACAAGCTTTCTTT. Its protein is CASSVAGGEQAFF.